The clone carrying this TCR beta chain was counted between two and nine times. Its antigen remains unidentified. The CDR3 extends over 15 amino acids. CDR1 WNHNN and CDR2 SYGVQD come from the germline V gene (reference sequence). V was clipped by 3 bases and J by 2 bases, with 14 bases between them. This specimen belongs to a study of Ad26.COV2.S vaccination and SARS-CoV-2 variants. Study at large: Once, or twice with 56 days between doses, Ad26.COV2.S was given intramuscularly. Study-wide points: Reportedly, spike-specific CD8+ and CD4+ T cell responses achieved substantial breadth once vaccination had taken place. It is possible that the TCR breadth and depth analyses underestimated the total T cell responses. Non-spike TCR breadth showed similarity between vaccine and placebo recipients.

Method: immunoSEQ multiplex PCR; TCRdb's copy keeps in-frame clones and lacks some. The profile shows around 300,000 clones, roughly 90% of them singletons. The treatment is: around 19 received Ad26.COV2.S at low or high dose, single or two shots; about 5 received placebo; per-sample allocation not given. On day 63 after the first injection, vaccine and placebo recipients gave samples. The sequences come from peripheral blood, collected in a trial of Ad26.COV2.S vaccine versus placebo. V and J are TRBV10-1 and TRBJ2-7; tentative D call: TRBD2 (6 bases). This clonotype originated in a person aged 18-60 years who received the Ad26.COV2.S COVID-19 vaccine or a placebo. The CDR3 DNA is TGCGCCAGCAGTGAATTCGAGGGAGGCCCCTACGAGCAGTACTTC. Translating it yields CASSEFEGGPYEQYF.